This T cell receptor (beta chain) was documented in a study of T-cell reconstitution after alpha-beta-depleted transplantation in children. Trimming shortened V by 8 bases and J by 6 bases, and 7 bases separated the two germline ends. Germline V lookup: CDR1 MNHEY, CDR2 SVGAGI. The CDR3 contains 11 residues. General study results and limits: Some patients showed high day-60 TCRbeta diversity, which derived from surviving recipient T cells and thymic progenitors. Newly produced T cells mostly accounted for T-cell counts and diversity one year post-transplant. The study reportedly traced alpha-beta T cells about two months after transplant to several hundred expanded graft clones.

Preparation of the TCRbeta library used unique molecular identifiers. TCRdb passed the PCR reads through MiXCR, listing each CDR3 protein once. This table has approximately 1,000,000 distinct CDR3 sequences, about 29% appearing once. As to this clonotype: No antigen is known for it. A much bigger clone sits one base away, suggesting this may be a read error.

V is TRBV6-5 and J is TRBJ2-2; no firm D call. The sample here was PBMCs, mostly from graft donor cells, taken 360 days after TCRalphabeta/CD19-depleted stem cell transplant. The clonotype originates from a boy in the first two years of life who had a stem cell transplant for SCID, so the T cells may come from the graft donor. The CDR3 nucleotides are TGTGCCAGCGGAAACCCCGGGGAGCTGTTTTTT. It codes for CASGNPGELFF.